This T cell receptor beta chain derives from a study of response to subunit inactivated influenza vaccine. TCRdb re-derived calls from the RT-PCR reads in MiXCR, one entry per CDR3 protein. This table has about 570,000 distinct CDR3 sequences, 11% appearing once. This clonotype came up many times. This CDR3 contains 14 residues. J lost 1 base, V lost 2 bases, and 0 bases had no gene match. This sample also belongs to another study, concerning T cells expressing NK-cell markers. That work states: 5'RACE template switching with UMIs produced the TCR beta cDNA. It was sorted CD3+CD56-NKG2C+, CD3+CD56+NKG2C- and CD3+CD56+NKG2C+ T cells that provided the TCR beta repertoires. One of the eight sequenced donors was seronegative, whereas the other seven were HCMV-seropositive.

This sequence originates from a man aged 45-60 years who received an inactivated influenza vaccine. This chain joins TRBV12-3 or TRBV12-4 and TRBJ2-3; TRBD2 aligns across 7 bases. The material sequenced was PBMCs from blood, taken on the day of vaccination. Written as DNA, the CDR3 is TGTGCCAGCAGTTTACTAGCGGGCACAGATACGCAGTATTTT. Amino acids: CASSLLAGTDTQYF.